The T cell receptor beta chain under discussion was sequenced for a study of T cells in Graves' hyperthyroidism and ophthalmopathy. This clonotype has ten or more counts. CDR3 length: 15 residues. Germline lookup yields CDR1 SGHVS and CDR2 FQNEAQ. The V and J ends lost 2 bases and 4 bases, in that order; junction bases with no gene match: 5. An absence of ophthalmopathy progression within 18 months meant stable Graves' hyperthyroidism. The PBMCs were taken from roughly 9.3 ml of fresh peripheral blood. The investigators amplified TCR beta CDR3 regions from RNA transcripts. Carried out on the TCR CDR3, a first-round RT-PCR used the HTBI primer set. TCRdb independently ran MiXCR on the multiplex PCR reads; one entry per CDR3 protein. The table shows approximately 330,000 distinct CDR3 sequences, with around a sixth occurring only once.

The receptor comes from a woman in her fifties or sixties with Graves' hyperthyroidism. This chain joins TRBV7-8 and TRBJ1-1, with 9 bases matching TRBD1. The sample taken for sequencing was blood. CDR3 bases: TGTGCCAGCAGCTTAATGGGACAGGGTGGCACTGAAGCTTTCTTT. Translating gives CASSLMGQGGTEAFF.